The 6 T cell receptor beta chains given below trace back to one sample, sequenced in a study of blood T cell repertoires in COVID-19. Some clones are missing from TCRdb's copy, which holds only in-frame ones; the method was immunoSEQ multiplex PCR. The profile shows roughly 21,000 clones, around 88% of them singletons. Source material: peripheral blood. The receptors come from a human donor with acute or convalescent COVID-19. The donor label of this sample is uncertain.

The genes are TRBV3-1 (or the pseudogene TRBV3-2) and TRBJ1-4; D is possibly TRBD1 (5 bases). V lost 1 base, J lost 11 bases, and 14 bases lay in between. This CDR3 contains 14 residues. Per germline, CDR1 LGHDT and CDR2 YNNKEL (reference sequence). CDR3 sequence: CASSQGRGAGKLFF. CDR3 nucleotide sequence: TGTGCCAGCAGCCAAGGACGCGGGGCGGGTAAACTGTTTTTT.

The V and J genes are TRBV11-2 and TRBJ1-1; no firm D call. The CDR3 extends over 13 amino acids. V lost 4 bases and J 10 bases, leaving 16 bases between the germline ends. From germline, CDR1 is SGHAT and CDR2 FQNNGV. The CDR3 protein is CASSSTDTLGAFF. The CDR3 bases are TGTGCCAGCAGCTCCACAGACACTCTGGGAGCTTTCTTT.

The chain has TRBV6-5 and TRBJ2-3, with 7 positions matching TRBD1. Trimming at V came to 6 bases and at J to 6 bases, leaving 12 bases not matched to a gene. The V gene's germline CDR1 is MNHEY and CDR2 SVGAGI. The CDR3 is 15 amino acids. This CDR3 is CASRQTGQPSDTQYF. The CDR3 DNA is TGTGCCAGCAGGCAGACGGGACAGCCCTCCGATACGCAGTATTTT.

The chain combines TRBV30 with TRBJ1-1; maybe TRBD1 (5 bases). The CDR3 runs 17 residues. The germline V and J ends were trimmed by 3 bases and 2 bases, with 22 bases remaining between them. Germline CDR1 GTSNPN, CDR2 SVGIG (reference sequence). In nucleotides, the CDR3 is TGTGCCTGGAGGCACGATCGGGCGACAGCCTCAAACACTGAAGCTTTCTTT. Protein product: CAWRHDRATASNTEAFF.

This chain uses TRBV29-1 with TRBJ1-2, with 7 bases identical to TRBD1. The junction had 7 bases not matched to a gene; V was cut back by 7 bases and J by 2 bases. Germline V gene data show CDR1 as SQVTM and CDR2 as ANQGSEA. CDR3 length equals 13 residues. CDR3 in amino acids: CSAWTGANYGYTF. The CDR3 nucleotides are TGCAGCGCTTGGACAGGCGCAAACTATGGCTACACCTTC.

J is TRBJ2-1 and V is TRBV27; D perhaps matches TRBD1 (6 bases). Germline V gene lookup returns CDR1 MNHEY and CDR2 SMNVEV (reference sequence). This CDR3 contains 12 residues. The V gene lost 6 bases and the J gene lost 7 bases, with 10 bases spanning the gap. CDR3 nucleotides: TGTGCCAGCAGCAACAGGGCAAATGAGCAGTTCTTC. Protein product: CASSNRANEQFF.